A selection of T cell receptor beta chains follows, all from one sample in a study of blood T cell repertoires in COVID-19. The method was immunoSEQ multiplex PCR; TCRdb's version includes in-frame clones alone and lacks a portion of them. This sample has over 250,000 clones, with approximately 88% found just once. The material sequenced was peripheral blood. These receptors were obtained from a human donor with COVID-19, enrolled during active disease. The donor label of this sample is uncertain. Each CDR3 is given with its conserved first and last residue. A D gene is named only where the DNA matches it firmly. Rows may omit the clone size; those that give it use once, few, many or a size class.

>TRBV2|TRBJ2-1|few|TRBD2
TGTGCCAGCAGTGGTGGACTAGCGGGAGTCTATGAGCAGTTCTTC
CASSGGLAGVYEQFF
>TRBV5-4|TRBJ1-2|NA|NA
TGTGCCAGCAGCGTCGACAGGAACTATGGCTACACCTTC
CASSVDRNYGYTF
>TRBV11-3|TRBJ2-7|NA|TRBD2
TGTGCCAGCAGCTTAAGTAGCGGGGGCTCCTACGAGCAGTACTTC
CASSLSSGGSYEQYF
>TRBV18|TRBJ2-6|NA|NA
TGTGCCAGCTCACCACTCCAGGGCTCTGGGGCCAACGTCCTGACTTTC
CASSPLQGSGANVLTF
>TRBV19|TRBJ2-1|NA|TRBD2
TGTGCCAGTAAACGTGGGGGGGACAATGAGCAGTTCTTC
CASKRGGDNEQFF
>TRBV24-1|TRBJ2-1|NA|NA
TGTGCCACCAGTGAATCGGGCAATGAGCAGTTCTTC
CATSESGNEQFF
>TRBV12-5|TRBJ1-3|NA|NA
TGTGCTAGCGGGTCAGGGGCGTCTGGAAACACCATATATTTT
CASGSGASGNTIYF
>TRBV6-1|TRBJ1-5|few|NA
TGTGCCAGCAGTGAAGCGCATTCGGGGAATCAGCCCCAGCATTTT
CASSEAHSGNQPQHF
>TRBV29-1|TRBJ2-1|NA|NA
TGCAGCGTGCAGCCCTTCGGGGTCAATGAGCAGTTCTTC
CSVQPFGVNEQFF
>TRBV5-1|TRBJ2-5|NA|TRBD1
TGCGCCAGCAGCTCACAGGGGCTCCAAGAGACCCAGTACTTC
CASSSQGLQETQYF
>TRBV3-1/TRBV3-2|TRBJ1-5|NA|NA
TGTGCCAGCAGCCAAGATCCAGTCCAGGGGTCCCAGCATTTT
CASSQDPVQGSQHF
>TRBV28|TRBJ1-2|once|NA
TGTGCCAGCAGCCAAAGGTCGGGGGTAGGCTACACCTTC
CASSQRSGVGYTF
>TRBV9|TRBJ2-2|NA|NA
TGTGCCAGCACCCGAGGGCGGGGAGCCGGGGAGCTGTTTTTT
CASTRGRGAGELFF
>TRBV19|TRBJ1-5|NA|NA
TGTGCCAGTAGTATAGATAAGGGGCATGGTAATCAGCCCCAGCATTTT
CASSIDKGHGNQPQHF
>TRBV18|TRBJ2-1|NA|TRBD2
TGTGCCAGCTCACCATCAGGGAGGGTAGGGTACAATGAGCAGTTCTTC
CASSPSGRVGYNEQFF
>TRBV28|TRBJ1-1|once|TRBD1
TGTGCCGCCCGGGACAGGGTTAACACTGAAGCTTTCTTT
CAARDRVNTEAFF
>TRBV7-9|TRBJ2-4|NA|TRBD2
TGTGCCAGCAGCTTAGTCCCCGGACTAGCGGGGGGGATTCAGTACTTC
CASSLVPGLAGGIQYF
>TRBV28|TRBJ2-7|NA|TRBD1
TGTGCCAGCAGCCTCTCTGGACAGGGGGCTCGGGACGAGCAGTACTTC
CASSLSGQGARDEQYF
>TRBV19|TRBJ1-5|NA|TRBD1
TGTGCCAGTAGTACAGACAGGGTTTCAGGGAATCAGCCCCAGCATTTT
CASSTDRVSGNQPQHF
>TRBV5-4|TRBJ2-7|NA|TRBD1
TGTGCCAGCAGCGTGGGGACAGTCTCCTACGAGCAGTACTTC
CASSVGTVSYEQYF
>TRBV30|TRBJ2-5|NA|TRBD2
TGTGCCTGGAGTGTAGAGGCTAGCGGGGTGGGTCAAGAGACCCAGTACTTC
CAWSVEASGVGQETQYF
>TRBV6-4|TRBJ2-3|NA|TRBD2
TGTGCCAGCAGCGTTTCCAGCGGGGCCCCAGATACGCAGTATTTT
CASSVSSGAPDTQYF
>TRBV28|TRBJ1-1|once|NA
TGTGCCAGCAGTTTACCAGGGGCCCCGAACACTGAAGCTTTCTTT
CASSLPGAPNTEAFF
>TRBV4-1|TRBJ2-3|NA|NA
TGCGCCAGCAGCCTGGAGGAGTCAGATACGCAGTATTTT
CASSLEESDTQYF
>TRBV28|TRBJ2-7|NA|TRBD2
TGCGGGACTAGCGGGAGGGCCCTCGGGTACGAGCAGTACTTC
CGTSGRALGYEQYF
>TRBV3-1/TRBV3-2|TRBJ2-7|NA|TRBD1
TGTGCCAGCAGTCGGACAGGGGAAACCTACGAGCAGTACTTC
CASSRTGETYEQYF
>TRBV2|TRBJ1-5|NA|NA
TGTGCCAGCAGTGAAGACTCAGGGAGGGTCAATCAGCCCCAGCATTTT
CASSEDSGRVNQPQHF
>TRBV19|TRBJ1-3|NA|NA
TGTGCCAGTAGTACCCCGGACTCCATATATTTT
CASSTPDSIYF
>TRBV10-3|TRBJ1-1|few|NA
TGTGCCACGAGAATAGGGGACACTGAAGCTTTCTTT
CATRIGDTEAFF
>TRBV7-2|TRBJ1-2|NA|TRBD1
TGTGCCAGCAGCTTAAGAGGGGGCGCCTATGGCTACACCTTC
CASSLRGGAYGYTF
>TRBV3-1/TRBV3-2|TRBJ2-1|NA|NA
TGTGCCAGCAGCCTCATATATGGGGGAGGGGGCAATGAGCAGTTCTTC
CASSLIYGGGGNEQFF
>TRBV12-5|TRBJ2-1|NA|TRBD2
TGTGCTAGTGGTTTGGCGACTAGCGGGAGCTACAATGAGCAGTTCTTC
CASGLATSGSYNEQFF
>TRBV4-1|TRBJ1-4|once|NA
TGCGCCAGCAGCCAAGGGAGGGCTAATGAAAAACTGTTTTTT
CASSQGRANEKLFF
>TRBV2|TRBJ1-3|NA|TRBD1
TGTGCCAGCAGTGCGAACGGACAGGGGGCGCGCGGAAACACCATATATTTT
CASSANGQGARGNTIYF
>TRBV7-6|TRBJ2-7|NA|NA
TGTGCCAGCAGCGTACGACTCGGGGATGTTCGAGAGCAGTACTTC
CASSVRLGDVREQYF
>TRBV5-1|TRBJ2-1|NA|TRBD2
TGCGCCAGCACACTGACTAGCGGCTACAATGAGCAGTTCTTC
CASTLTSGYNEQFF
>TRBV6-5|TRBJ2-1|NA|TRBD2
TGTGCCAGCAGCCCCATTAGCGGGAGTTTCAATGAGCAGTTCTTC
CASSPISGSFNEQFF
>TRBV5-1|TRBJ2-3|NA|NA
TGCGCCAGCAGCACCGACAGCACTAGCACAGATACGCAGTATTTT
CASSTDSTSTDTQYF
>TRBV7-2|TRBJ1-5|NA|NA
TGTGCCAGCAGCTCGCGATTTGGACAGTATAGCAATCAGCCCCAGCATTTT
CASSSRFGQYSNQPQHF
>TRBV3-1/TRBV3-2|TRBJ2-5|NA|TRBD2
TGTGCCAGCAGCCAAGATAAGGGACTAGCGGGAGGGGGAGACGAGACCCAGTACTTC
CASSQDKGLAGGGDETQYF
>TRBV3-1/TRBV3-2|TRBJ2-5|NA|NA
TGTGCCAGCAGCCAAGATCATATCGAGGTGGAAGAGACCCAGTACTTC
CASSQDHIEVEETQYF
>TRBV3-1/TRBV3-2|TRBJ1-6|NA|TRBD1
TGTGCCAGCAGCCAAGAAATTCAGGGGGCAGGTAATTCACCCCTCCACTTT
CASSQEIQGAGNSPLHF
>TRBV4-1|TRBJ1-3|few|NA
TGCGCCAGCAGCCGACAACCGGATCGCGGGACCAACTCTGGAAACACCATATATTTT
CASSRQPDRGTNSGNTIYF
>TRBV28|TRBJ1-1|NA|TRBD1
TGTGCCAGCAATTGGGGGACAGGGTCCACTGAAGCTTTCTTT
CASNWGTGSTEAFF
>TRBV6-4|TRBJ1-1|NA|NA
TGTGCCAGCAGTGACTCGAGGGCAGGATCTGAAGCTTTCTTT
CASSDSRAGSEAFF
>TRBV6-5|TRBJ1-2|NA|NA
TGTGCCAGCAGGGGCTTACGGTCCTATGGCTACACCTTC
CASRGLRSYGYTF
>TRBV6-4|TRBJ1-3|few|NA
TGTGCCAGCAAGAGCTCTGGAAACACCATATATTTT
CASKSSGNTIYF
>TRBV19|TRBJ1-1|NA|NA
TGTGCCAGTAGTAGTTGGGGCGGCATGAACACTGAAGCTTTCTTT
CASSSWGGMNTEAFF
>TRBV18|TRBJ2-3|NA|TRBD2
TGTGCCAGCTCACCAAACTCACTAGCGGGCCTCACAGATACGCAGTATTTT
CASSPNSLAGLTDTQYF
>TRBV28|TRBJ2-7|NA|TRBD2
TGTGCCAGCAGGGTGGGACTAGCCAACGGCGAGCAGTACTTC
CASRVGLANGEQYF
>TRBV29-1|TRBJ1-2|NA|NA
TGCAGCGCCAAAGCGGACAGCTATGGCTACACCTTC
CSAKADSYGYTF
>TRBV28|TRBJ1-1|NA|NA
TGTGCCAGCAGTCCCCTAGGACAGCTCAACACTGAAGCTTTCTTT
CASSPLGQLNTEAFF
>TRBV7-2|TRBJ1-6|NA|NA
TGTGCCAGCAGCTTAGCCGGAGGGACGCAATATTCACCCCTCCACTTT
CASSLAGGTQYSPLHF
>TRBV6-2/TRBV6-3|TRBJ2-7|NA|TRBD2
TGTGCCAGCAGTTTTAGGACTAGCGGGATCGGCGAGCAGTACTTC
CASSFRTSGIGEQYF